This T cell receptor beta chain was recorded in a study of graft-versus-host responses after intestinal transplantation (dated by TCRdb to the early 2020s). For the study in its entirety: The transplants that recipients got were multivisceral, liver-intestinal, or isolated intestinal. Anti-thymocyte globulin induction was given to all recipients, followed by maintenance tacrolimus and steroids for 2 to 3 years. After intestinal transplantation, graft-versus-host and host-versus-graft alloreactive T cell clones were followed in the graft, circulation and bone marrow using bulk TCR-beta CDR3 sequencing. Alloreactive clones were identified by sequencing pre-transplant mixed lymphocyte reaction products and comparing them with unstimulated pre-transplant donor and recipient T cells. A cohort of 24 intestinal transplant recipients, including one retransplant, was enrolled, and a few patients lacking pretransplant specimens were excluded. A peak of at least 4% donor T cells among recipient peripheral blood mononuclear cells was the definition used for donor T cell macrochimerism. Instead of going to the commercial service, samples from a few later patients were sequenced in-house on an Illumina MiSeq and processed with MiXCR.

Per the publication, the time point label means: cells obtained before transplantation from donor or recipient. CD3+CD4+ and CD3+CD8+ populations were FACS-sorted from unstimulated pre-transplant donor and recipient cells taken from spleen or lymph nodes. From cysteine to phenylalanine, the CDR3 is 12 amino acids long. Left in the record is the CDR3 DNA by itself, 36 bases read in frame from the first base. The germline V end is reduced by 2 bases and the J end by 6 bases; junction bases left unmatched: 3. CDR1 and CDR2, per the germline V gene (reference sequence), are GTSNPN and SVGIG. With regard to this clone: This receptor's antigen is unknown. No clone much larger than this one lies a single base away; base qualities are absent.

Overall study results and their limits: In patients with donor T cell macrochimerism, the allografts had high GvH to HvG T cell clonal ratios. Early after transplant, declines in HvG clones were associated with peak levels of circulating GvH clones. The conclusions were limited by the relatively low number and heterogeneity of the intestinal transplant patients. GvH clones turned up in recipient bone marrow, with some appearing earlier in ileal mucosa or blood, a pattern consistent with an intestinal mucosal origin.

Receptor libraries were prepared by the immunoSEQ multiplex PCR assay. For most patients, genomic DNA was isolated with the Qiagen DNeasy Blood and Tissue Kit and shipped frozen to Adaptive Biotechnologies for TCR sequencing. For most patients, genomic DNA was subjected to high-throughput TCR-beta CDR3 sequencing by Adaptive Biotechnologies. The paper's processing steps were these. Adaptive's ImmunoSEQ software supplied the TCR sequencing data for about 18 patients, while MiXCR and VDJtools were used to process a few other patients. To correct CD4 versus CD8 sorting errors, any sequence found in both subsets at a frequency ratio below 5:1 was removed. CDR3 nucleotide sequences shared between donor and recipient were removed because the origin of such sequences could not be assigned. At least 2-fold expansion over unstimulated cells and a minimum CFSE-low frequency of 0.002% (template counts) or 0.001% (read counts) were required for clones to be classified as alloreactive. A clone was considered mappable if detected in the sequenced pre-transplant spleen, lymph node, or MLR CFSE-low populations of the donor or recipient. Cumulative frequency of alloreactive clones was calculated as a percentage of all sequences weighted by copy number. TCRdb limited this immuneACCESS table to in-frame rearrangements with V and J called. A share of clones is missing; checked studies link under half to unresolved V genes, and the rest is unexplained. From that table come the V and J calls and clone size; the DNA was used to work out D and trimming. Across this sample there are about 51,000 clones, with approximately 95% seen only once. The top ten constitute under 0.25% of the sample.

The origin of this receptor is a human donor who was the organ donor for an intestinal transplant. Sequenced here: unstimulated CD8+ T cells sorted from spleen or lymph node cells, sampled before transplant. The rearrangement joined TRBV30 to TRBJ1-1, and 7 bases in between align with TRBD1. CDR3 loop: CAWSTGDPEAFF. Read as DNA, the sequence is TGTGCCTGGAGTACAGGGGACCCTGAAGCTTTCTTT.